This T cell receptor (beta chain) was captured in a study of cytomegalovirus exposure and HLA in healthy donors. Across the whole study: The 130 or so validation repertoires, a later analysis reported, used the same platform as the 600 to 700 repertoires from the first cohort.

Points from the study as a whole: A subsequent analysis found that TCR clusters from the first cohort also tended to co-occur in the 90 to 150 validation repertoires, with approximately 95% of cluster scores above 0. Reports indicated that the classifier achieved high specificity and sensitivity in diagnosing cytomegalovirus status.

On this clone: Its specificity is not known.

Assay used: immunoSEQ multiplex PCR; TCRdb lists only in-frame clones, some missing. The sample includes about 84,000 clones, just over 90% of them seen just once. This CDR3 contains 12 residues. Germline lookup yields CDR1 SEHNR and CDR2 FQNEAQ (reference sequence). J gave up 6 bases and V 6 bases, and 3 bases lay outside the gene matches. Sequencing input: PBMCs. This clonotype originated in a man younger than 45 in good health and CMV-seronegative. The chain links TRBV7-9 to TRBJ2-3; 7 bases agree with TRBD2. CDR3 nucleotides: TGTGCCAGCAGTCCCGGGGGGGATACGCAGTATTTT. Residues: CASSPGGDTQYF.